This entry is about one T cell receptor beta chain. Antigen: not known. As originally analysed: ImmunoSEQ output lacked quality scores and full-length reads, limiting matched filtering. The table came from immunoSEQ multiplex PCR; TCRdb's copy has only in-frame clones and leaves some out. V and J calls plus clone size are reproduced from that table; the DNA served to infer D and trimming. The sample yields 600,000 to 800,000 clones, 72% seen once. This sample is part of a study of shared clonotypes between healthy human individuals. Whole-study results and caveats: Generation of non-shared clonotypes was less probable than generation of clonotypes shared by all four donors.

Sequences were obtained from memory CD4+ T cells sorted from blood. Subset here: CD45RA-negative fraction. The receptor was derived from a woman between 25 and 40 years old in good health.

CDR3: CASSFGQGAVTEQFF. DNA for the CDR3: TGTGCCAGCAGTTTTGGACAGGGGGCCGTCACTGAGCAGTTCTTC. The J gene is TRBJ2-1, the V gene TRBV28; 11 nucleotides match TRBD1. The CDR3 runs 15 residues. CDR1 MDHEN and CDR2 SYDVKM come from the germline V gene. The V and J ends lost 3 bases and 9 bases, in that order; junction bases with no gene match: 7.